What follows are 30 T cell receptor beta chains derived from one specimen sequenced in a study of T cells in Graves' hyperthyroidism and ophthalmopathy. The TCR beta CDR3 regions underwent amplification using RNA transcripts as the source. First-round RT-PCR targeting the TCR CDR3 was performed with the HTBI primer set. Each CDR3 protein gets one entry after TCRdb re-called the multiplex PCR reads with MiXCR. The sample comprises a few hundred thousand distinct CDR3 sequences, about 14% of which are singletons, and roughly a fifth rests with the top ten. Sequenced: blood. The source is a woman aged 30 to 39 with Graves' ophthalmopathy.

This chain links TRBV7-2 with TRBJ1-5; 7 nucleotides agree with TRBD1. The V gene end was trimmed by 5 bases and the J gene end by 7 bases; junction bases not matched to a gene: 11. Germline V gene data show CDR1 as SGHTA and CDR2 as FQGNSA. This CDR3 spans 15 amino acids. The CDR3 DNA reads TGTGCCAGCAGCCCCGGAGGGGGCAGTCTGCAGCCCCAGCATTTT. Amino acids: CASSPGGGSLQPQHF.

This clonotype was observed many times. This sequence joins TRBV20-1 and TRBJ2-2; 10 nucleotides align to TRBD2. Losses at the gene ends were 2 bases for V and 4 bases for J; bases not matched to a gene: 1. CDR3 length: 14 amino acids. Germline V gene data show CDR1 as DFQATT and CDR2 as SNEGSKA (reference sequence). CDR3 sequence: CSARRTSGTGELFF. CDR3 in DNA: TGCAGTGCTAGAAGGACTAGCGGCACCGGGGAGCTGTTTTTT.

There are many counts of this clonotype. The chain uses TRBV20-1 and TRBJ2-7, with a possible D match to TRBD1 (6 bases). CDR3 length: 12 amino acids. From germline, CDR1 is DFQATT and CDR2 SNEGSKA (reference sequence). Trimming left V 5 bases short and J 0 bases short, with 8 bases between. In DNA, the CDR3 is TGCAGTGCTCGGGACAACTCCTACGAGCAGTACTTC. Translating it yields CSARDNSYEQYF.

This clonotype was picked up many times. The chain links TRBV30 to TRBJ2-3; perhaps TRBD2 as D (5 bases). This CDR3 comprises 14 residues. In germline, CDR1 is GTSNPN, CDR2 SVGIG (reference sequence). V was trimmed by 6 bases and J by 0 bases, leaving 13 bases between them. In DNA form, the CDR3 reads TGTGCCTGCGACCTAGCTCCTAGCACAGATACGCAGTATTTT. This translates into CACDLAPSTDTQYF.

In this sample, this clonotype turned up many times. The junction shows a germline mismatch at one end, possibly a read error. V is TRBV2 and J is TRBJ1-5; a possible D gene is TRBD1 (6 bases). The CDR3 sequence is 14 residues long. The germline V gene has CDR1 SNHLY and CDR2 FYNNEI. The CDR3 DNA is TGTGCCAGCAGCGAAGGGTGGCAGGGGAAGACCCAGCATTTT. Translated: CASSEGWQGKTQHF.

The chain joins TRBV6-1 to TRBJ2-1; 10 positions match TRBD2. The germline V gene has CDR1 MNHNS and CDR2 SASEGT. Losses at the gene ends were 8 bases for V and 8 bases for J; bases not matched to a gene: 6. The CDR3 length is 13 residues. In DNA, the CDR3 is TGTGCCAGCTCCTTAGCGGGGGGTCATGAGCAGTTCTTC. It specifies CASSLAGGHEQFF.

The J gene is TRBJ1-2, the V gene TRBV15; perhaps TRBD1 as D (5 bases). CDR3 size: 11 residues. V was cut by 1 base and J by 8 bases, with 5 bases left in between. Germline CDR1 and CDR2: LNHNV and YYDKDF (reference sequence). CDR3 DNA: TGTGCCACCAGCAGAGGGGACGGCTACACCTTC. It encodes CATSRGDGYTF.

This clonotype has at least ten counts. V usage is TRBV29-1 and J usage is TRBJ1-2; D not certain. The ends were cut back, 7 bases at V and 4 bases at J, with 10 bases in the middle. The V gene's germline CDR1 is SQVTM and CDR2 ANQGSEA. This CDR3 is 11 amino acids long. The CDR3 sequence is CSGLGLYGYTF. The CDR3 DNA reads TGCAGCGGACTCGGACTCTATGGCTACACCTTC.

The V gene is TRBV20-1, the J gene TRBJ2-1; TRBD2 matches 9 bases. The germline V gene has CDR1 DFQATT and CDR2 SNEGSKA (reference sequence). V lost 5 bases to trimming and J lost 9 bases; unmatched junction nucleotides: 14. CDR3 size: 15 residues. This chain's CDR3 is CSAGPLAGGHPEQFF. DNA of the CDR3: TGCAGTGCTGGTCCCCTGGCGGGGGGGCATCCTGAGCAGTTCTTC.

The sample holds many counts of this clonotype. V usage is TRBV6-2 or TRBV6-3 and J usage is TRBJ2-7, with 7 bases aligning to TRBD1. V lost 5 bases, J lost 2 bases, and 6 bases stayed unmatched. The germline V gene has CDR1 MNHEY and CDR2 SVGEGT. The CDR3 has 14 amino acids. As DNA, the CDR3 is TGTGCCAGCAGTCTGACAGGGTCCCCCTACGAGCAGTACTTC. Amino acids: CASSLTGSPYEQYF.

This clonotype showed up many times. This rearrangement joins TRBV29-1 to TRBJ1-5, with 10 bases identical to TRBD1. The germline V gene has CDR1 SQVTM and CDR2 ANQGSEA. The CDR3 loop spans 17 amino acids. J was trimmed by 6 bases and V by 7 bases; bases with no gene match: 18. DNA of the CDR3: TGCAGCGCACACTTGAAAGGGACAGGGGCAGAGAGTCAGCCCCAGCATTTT. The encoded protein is CSAHLKGTGAESQPQHF.

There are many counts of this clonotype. CDR3 sequence: CATSRVMTGGTETQYF. The CDR3 nucleotides are TGTGCCACCAGCAGAGTCATGACAGGGGGTACGGAGACCCAGTACTTC. The chain uses TRBV15 and TRBJ2-5; 9 bases agree with TRBD1. Trimming removed 1 base from V and 5 bases from J; junction bases left unmatched: 8. The CDR3 is 16 amino acids. Germline lookup yields CDR1 LNHNV and CDR2 YYDKDF (reference sequence).

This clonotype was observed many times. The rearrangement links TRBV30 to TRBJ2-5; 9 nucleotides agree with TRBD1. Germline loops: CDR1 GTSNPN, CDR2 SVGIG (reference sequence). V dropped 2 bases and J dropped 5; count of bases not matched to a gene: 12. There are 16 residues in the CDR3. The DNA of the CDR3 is TGTGCCTGGAGTACCATTCCGGGACAGGGAGGGGAGACCCAGTACTTC. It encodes CAWSTIPGQGGETQYF. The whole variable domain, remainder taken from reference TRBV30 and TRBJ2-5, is SQTIHQWPATLVQPVGSPLSLECTVEGTSNPNLYWYRQAAGRGLQLLFYSVGIGQISSEVPQNLSASRPQDRQFILSSKKLLLSDSGFYLCAWSTIPGQGGETQYFGPGTRLLVL.

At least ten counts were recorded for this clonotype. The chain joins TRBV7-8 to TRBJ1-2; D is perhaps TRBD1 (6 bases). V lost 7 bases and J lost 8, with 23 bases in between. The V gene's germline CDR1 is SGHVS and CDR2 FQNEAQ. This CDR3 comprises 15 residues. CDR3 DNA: TGTGCCAGCATCCGGAATTACAGGGAGGAGGGCGGCTACACCTTC. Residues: CASIRNYREEGGYTF. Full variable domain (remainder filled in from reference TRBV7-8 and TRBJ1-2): GAGVSQSPRYKVAKRGQDVALRCDPISGHVSLFWYQQALGQGPEFLTYFQNEAQLDKSGLPSDRFFAERPEGSVSTLKIQRTQQEDSAVYLCASIRNYREEGGYTFGSGTRLTVV.

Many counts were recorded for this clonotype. CDR3 loop: CASSFIRGAGYEQYF. The DNA for the CDR3 is TGCGCCAGCAGCTTTATCAGGGGGGCTGGCTACGAGCAGTACTTC. The chain employs TRBV5-1 and TRBJ2-7; maybe TRBD1 (7 bases). The germline gives CDR1 SGHRS, CDR2 YFSETQ. The CDR3 covers 15 residues. Trimming took off 2 bases at V and 3 bases at J, with 15 bases between the two ends.

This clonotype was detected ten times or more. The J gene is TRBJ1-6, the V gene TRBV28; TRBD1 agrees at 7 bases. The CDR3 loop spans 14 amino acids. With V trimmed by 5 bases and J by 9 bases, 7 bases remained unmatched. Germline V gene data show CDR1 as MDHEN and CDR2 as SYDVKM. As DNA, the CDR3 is TGTGCCAGCAGTGTACAGGGGTTGCCTTCACCCCTCCACTTT. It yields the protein CASSVQGLPSPLHF.

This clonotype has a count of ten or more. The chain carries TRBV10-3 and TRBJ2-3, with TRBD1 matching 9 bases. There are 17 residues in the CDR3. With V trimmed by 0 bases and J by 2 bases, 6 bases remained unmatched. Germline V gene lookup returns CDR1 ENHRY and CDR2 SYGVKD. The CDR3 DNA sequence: TGTGCCATCAGTGAGTCCGGACAGGGGCTTCCCACAGATACGCAGTATTTT. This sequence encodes CAISESGQGLPTDTQYF.

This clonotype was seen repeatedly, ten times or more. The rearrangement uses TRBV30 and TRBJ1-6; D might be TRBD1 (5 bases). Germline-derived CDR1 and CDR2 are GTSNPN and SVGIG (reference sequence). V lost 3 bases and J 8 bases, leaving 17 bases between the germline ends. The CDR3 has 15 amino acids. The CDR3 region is CAWRSGTTWDSPLHF. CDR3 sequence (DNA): TGTGCCTGGAGGTCAGGGACTACGTGGGATTCACCCCTCCACTTT.

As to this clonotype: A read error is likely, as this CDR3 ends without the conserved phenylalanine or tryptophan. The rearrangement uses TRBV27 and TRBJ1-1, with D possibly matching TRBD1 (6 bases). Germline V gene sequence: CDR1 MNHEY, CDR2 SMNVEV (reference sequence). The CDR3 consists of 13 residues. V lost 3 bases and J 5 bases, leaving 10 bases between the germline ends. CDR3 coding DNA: TGTGCCAGCAGTTTCCAGGGGAGGACTGAAGCTTTCCTT. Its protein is CASSFQGRTEAFL.

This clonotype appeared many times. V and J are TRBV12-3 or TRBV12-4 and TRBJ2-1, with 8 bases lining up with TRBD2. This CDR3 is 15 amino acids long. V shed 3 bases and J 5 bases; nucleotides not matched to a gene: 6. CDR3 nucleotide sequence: TGTGCCAGCAGTTTCGGGACTAGGGTTAACAATGAGCAGTTCTTC. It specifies CASSFGTRVNNEQFF.

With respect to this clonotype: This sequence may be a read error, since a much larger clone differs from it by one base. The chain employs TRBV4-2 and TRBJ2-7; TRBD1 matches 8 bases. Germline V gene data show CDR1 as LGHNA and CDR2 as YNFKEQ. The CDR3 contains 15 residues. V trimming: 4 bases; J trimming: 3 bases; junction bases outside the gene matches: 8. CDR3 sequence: CASSPRTGSGYEQYF. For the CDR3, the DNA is TGTGCCAGCAGCCCCCGGACAGGGAGCGGCTACGAGCAGTACTTC.

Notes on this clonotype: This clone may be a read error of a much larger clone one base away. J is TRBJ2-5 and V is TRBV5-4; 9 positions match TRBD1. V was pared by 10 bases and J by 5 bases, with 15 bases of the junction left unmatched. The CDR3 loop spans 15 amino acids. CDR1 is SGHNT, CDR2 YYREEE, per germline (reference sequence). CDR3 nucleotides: TGTGCCGGCACCCCCGCGCGGGGGACAGGGGAGACCCAGTACTTC. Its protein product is CAGTPARGTGETQYF.

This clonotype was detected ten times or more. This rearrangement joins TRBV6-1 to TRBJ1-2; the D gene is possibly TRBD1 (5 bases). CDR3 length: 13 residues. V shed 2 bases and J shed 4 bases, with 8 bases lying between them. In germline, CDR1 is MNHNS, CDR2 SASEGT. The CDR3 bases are TGTGCCAGCAGTGAATCAGGGTCCTATGGCTACACCTTC. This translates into CASSESGSYGYTF.

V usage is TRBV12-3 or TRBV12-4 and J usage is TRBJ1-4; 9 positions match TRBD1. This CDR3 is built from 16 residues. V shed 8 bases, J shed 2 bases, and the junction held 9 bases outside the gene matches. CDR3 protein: CASGWDRVGTNEKLFF. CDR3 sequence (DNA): TGTGCCAGCGGTTGGGACAGGGTAGGGACTAATGAAAAACTGTTTTTT.

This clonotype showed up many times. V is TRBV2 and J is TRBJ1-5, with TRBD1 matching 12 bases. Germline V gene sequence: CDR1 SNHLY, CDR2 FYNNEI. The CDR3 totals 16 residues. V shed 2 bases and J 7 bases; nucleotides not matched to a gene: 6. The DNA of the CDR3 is TGTGCCAGCAGTGAAACGGGACAGGGGGCGCGACAGCCCCAGCATTTT. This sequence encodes CASSETGQGARQPQHF.

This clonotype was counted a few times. CDR3 in DNA: TGTGCCTGGAGTCTTGGACTAGCGGGGGGGGGGGATGAGCAGTTCTTC. Translated, it gives CAWSLGLAGGGDEQFF. V usage is TRBV30 and J usage is TRBJ2-1; 15 positions agree with TRBD2. The V segment lost 2 bases and the J segment 8 bases; nucleotides outside the gene matches: 7. CDR1 is GTSNPN and CDR2 is SVGIG in the germline V gene (reference sequence). The CDR3 extends over 16 amino acids.

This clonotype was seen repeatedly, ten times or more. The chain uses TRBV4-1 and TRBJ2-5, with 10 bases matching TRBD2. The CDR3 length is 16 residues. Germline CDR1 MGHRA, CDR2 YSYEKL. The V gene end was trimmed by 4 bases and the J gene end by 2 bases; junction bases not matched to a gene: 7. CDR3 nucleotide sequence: TGCGCCAGCAGCCCAGACCTAGCGGGGGCTCAAGAGACCCAGTACTTC. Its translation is CASSPDLAGAQETQYF.

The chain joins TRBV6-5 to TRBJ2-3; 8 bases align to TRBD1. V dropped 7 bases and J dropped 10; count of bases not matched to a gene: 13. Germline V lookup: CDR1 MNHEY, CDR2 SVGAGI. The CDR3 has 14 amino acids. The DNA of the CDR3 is TGTGCCAGCATTATCCGGGGACAGGCGTCGCCGCAGTATTTT. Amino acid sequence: CASIIRGQASPQYF.

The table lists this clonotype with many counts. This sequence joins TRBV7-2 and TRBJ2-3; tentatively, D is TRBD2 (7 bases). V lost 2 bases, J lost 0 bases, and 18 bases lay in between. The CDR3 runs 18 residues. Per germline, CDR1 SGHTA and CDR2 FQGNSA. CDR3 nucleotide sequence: TGTGCCAGCAGCTTATGGGGGAGGGGGGGGGCTAGCACAGATACGCAGTATTTT. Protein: CASSLWGRGGASTDTQYF.

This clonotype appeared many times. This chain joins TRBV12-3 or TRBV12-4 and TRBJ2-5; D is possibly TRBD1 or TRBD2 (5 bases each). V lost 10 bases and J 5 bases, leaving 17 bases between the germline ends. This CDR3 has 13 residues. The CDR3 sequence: CATLLEGSETQYF. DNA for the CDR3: TGTGCCACCTTGCTAGAGGGGTCGGAGACCCAGTACTTC.